This T cell receptor beta chain originates from a study of blood T cells in healthy people across ages. General study findings and limits: From one million sequenced T cells, diversity estimates were lower bounds. Getting older went along with TCR beta diversity per million T cells dropping roughly linearly.

For the second PCR, which ran for about 6 to 11 cycles, a sample-barcoded 5' primer and a J-beta primer mix were used. TCRdb processed the 5' RACE reads anew with MiXCR; each CDR3 protein has one entry. The sample has nearly 800,000 distinct CDR3 sequences, 56% seen once. Comment on this clonotype: Antigen unknown.

After removal of 0 bases from V and 3 bases from J, the junction contained 20 bases not matched to a gene. Germline values: CDR1 MNHEY, CDR2 SMNVEV (reference sequence). The CDR3 contains 20 residues. The clonotype originates from a man aged 40-50 years in good health. Input material: blood. The V call is TRBV27, the J call TRBJ2-7; 7 bases line up with TRBD2. The CDR3 sequence is CASSLSASGTTTFKLYEQYF. For the CDR3, the DNA is TGTGCCAGCAGTTTATCGGCCAGCGGGACTACTACGTTTAAACTCTACGAGCAGTACTTC.